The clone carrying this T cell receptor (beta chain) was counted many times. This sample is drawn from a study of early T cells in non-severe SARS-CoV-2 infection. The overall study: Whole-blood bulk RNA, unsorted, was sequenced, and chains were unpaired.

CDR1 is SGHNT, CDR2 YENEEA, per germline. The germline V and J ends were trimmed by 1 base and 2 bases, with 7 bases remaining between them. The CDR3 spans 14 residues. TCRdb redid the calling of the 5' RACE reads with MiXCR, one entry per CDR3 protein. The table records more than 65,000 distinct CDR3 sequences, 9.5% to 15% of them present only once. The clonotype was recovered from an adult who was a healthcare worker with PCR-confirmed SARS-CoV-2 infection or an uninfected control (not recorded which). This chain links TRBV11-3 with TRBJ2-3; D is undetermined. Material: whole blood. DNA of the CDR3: TGTGCCAGCAGCTTAGGTCTCCCCACAGATACGCAGTATTTT. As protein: CASSLGLPTDTQYF.